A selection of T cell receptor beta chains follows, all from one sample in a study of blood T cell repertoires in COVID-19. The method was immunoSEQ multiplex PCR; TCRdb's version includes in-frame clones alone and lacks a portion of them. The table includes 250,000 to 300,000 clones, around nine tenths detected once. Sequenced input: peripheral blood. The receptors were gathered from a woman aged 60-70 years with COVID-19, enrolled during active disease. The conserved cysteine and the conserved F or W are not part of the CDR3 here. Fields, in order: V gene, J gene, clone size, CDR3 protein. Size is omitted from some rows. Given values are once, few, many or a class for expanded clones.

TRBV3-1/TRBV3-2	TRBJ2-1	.	ASSSGTTHGEQF
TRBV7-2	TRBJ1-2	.	ASSLDSNYGYT
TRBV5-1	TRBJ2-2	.	ASSPRTSGLPGELF
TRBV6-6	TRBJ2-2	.	ASSPQANTGELF
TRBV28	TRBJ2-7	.	ASSTGLSYEQY
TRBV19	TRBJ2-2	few	ASSINRNTGELF
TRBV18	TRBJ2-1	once	ASEAGTGSWDEQF
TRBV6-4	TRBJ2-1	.	ASSDWLADYNEQF
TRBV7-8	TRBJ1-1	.	ASSLVSGANTEAF
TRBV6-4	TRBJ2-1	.	ASSVVSGRNNEQF
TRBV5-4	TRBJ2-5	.	ASSLAASGGTWTQY
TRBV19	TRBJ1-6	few	ASGYRDSPLH
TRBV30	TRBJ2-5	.	AWGGRWETQY
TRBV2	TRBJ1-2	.	ASRSGTNYGYT
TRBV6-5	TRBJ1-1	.	ASTYSRGGNTEAF
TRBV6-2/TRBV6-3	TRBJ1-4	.	ASSYSTGELGEKLF
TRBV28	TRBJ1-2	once	ASSLSYGYT
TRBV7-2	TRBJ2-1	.	ASSLALAGLYNEQF
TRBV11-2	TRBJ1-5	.	ASSLDSPNQPQH
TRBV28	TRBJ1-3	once	ASSRGLISGNTIY
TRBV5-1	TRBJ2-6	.	ASSLVPGGALSGANVLT
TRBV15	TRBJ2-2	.	ATSRDRAGTGELF
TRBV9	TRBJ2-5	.	ASSVRDRGRETQY
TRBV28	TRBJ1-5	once	ASSFTTSGNQPQH
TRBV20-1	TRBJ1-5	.	SASDSGGEH
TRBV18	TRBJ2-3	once	ASSRRRVSTDTQY
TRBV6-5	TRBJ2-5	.	ASMDWETQY
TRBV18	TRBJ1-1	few	ASSPPQGNTEAF
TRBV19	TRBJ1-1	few	ASIRGQGVRPDTEAF
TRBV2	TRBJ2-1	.	ASTRRGRGDNEQF
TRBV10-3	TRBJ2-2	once	AISAPSAGAANTGELF
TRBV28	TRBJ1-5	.	ASSSDRKFSNQPQH